The 18 T cell receptor beta chains below were found in one sample sequenced in a study of cytomegalovirus exposure and HLA in healthy donors. 60 Vbeta and 13 Jbeta primers were used in PCR. TCRdb keeps only in-frame clones here, not all; method: immunoSEQ multiplex PCR. The table records about 120,000 clones, 77% of them present only once. Input material: PBMCs. Every receptor here comes from a man in his forties in good health and CMV-seropositive.

This clone showed up just a few times. The rearrangement joins TRBV25-1 to TRBJ2-3, with 7 bases aligning to TRBD1. The CDR3 loop spans 17 amino acids. The V gene's germline CDR1 is MGHDK and CDR2 SYGVNS. Trimming cost V 1 base and J 4 bases; bases outside gene matches: 11. The CDR3 reads CASSEWVRGRNPDTQYF. The CDR3, as DNA: TGTGCCAGCAGTGAATGGGTGAGGGGGCGCAATCCAGATACGCAGTATTTT.

The chain employs TRBV7-2 and TRBJ1-3; tentative D call: TRBD1 (6 bases). The CDR3 has 15 residues. Trimming took 5 bases from V and 8 from J, leaving 19 bases between them. CDR1 and CDR2 (germline): SGHTA, FQGNSA. The CDR3 sequence is CASSGGAGSQHTIYF. CDR3 coding DNA: TGTGCCAGCAGCGGGGGGGCAGGGTCCCAACACACCATATATTTT.

This clone was recorded a few times. This chain connects TRBV11-2 to TRBJ2-2, with 11 bases matching TRBD1. Germline CDR1 SGHAT, CDR2 FQNNGV. This CDR3 has 15 amino acids. Trimming removed 3 bases from V and 5 bases from J; junction bases left unmatched: 2. This chain's CDR3 is CASSFGTGGTGELFF. CDR3 sequence (DNA): TGTGCCAGCAGCTTCGGGACAGGGGGGACCGGGGAGCTGTTTTTT.

The chain combines TRBV7-2 with TRBJ1-6; 9 bases align to TRBD1. The CDR3 consists of 15 residues. J lost 9 bases, V lost 6 bases, and 9 bases had no gene match. The germline V gene has CDR1 SGHTA and CDR2 FQGNSA. The CDR3 DNA follows: TGTGCCAGCAGGGTCGACAGGGGGTTCATTTCACCCCTCCACTTT. Translation gives CASRVDRGFISPLHF.

The chain couples TRBV27 to TRBJ1-2, with 10 bases matching TRBD1. Germline V gene data show CDR1 as MNHEY and CDR2 as SMNVEV (reference sequence). CDR3 length: 15 residues. With V trimmed by 3 bases and J by 2 bases, 3 bases remained unmatched. CDR3: CASSLATGGNYGYTF. The CDR3 DNA is TGTGCCAGCAGTTTGGCGACAGGGGGCAACTATGGCTACACCTTC.

The chain employs TRBV27 and TRBJ1-4; 8 bases agree with TRBD1. Germline V gene data show CDR1 as MNHEY and CDR2 as SMNVEV (reference sequence). The CDR3 sequence is 17 residues long. V dropped 5 bases and J dropped 8; count of bases not matched to a gene: 16. The CDR3 DNA follows: TGTGCCAGCAGTCCCCTCCCGTGGACAGGGATGAAAGAAAAACTGTTTTTT. Its protein product is CASSPLPWTGMKEKLFF.

The rearrangement uses TRBV4-3 and TRBJ2-1, with D perhaps TRBD2 (6 bases). V was cut by 4 bases and J by 2 bases, with 12 bases left in between. CDR3 length: 15 amino acids. The V gene's germline CDR1 is LGHNA and CDR2 YSLEER. CDR3 in amino acids: CASSRRLDAYNEQFF. The CDR3, as DNA: TGCGCCAGCAGCCGCCGACTAGACGCCTACAATGAGCAGTTCTTC.

The rearrangement uses TRBV10-3 and TRBJ2-7; 11 nucleotides match TRBD1. The V gene end was trimmed by 4 bases and the J gene end by 1 base; junction bases not matched to a gene: 6. Germline loops: CDR1 ENHRY, CDR2 SYGVKD. The CDR3 consists of 16 residues. CDR3 amino acids: CAISGGTGGSSYEQYF. CDR3 DNA: TGTGCCATCAGTGGGGGGACAGGGGGTTCTTCCTACGAGCAGTACTTC.

For this clone: Relative to the germline gene, one junction end is altered; a read error may explain this. The chain carries TRBV5-6 and TRBJ2-4; unclear D gene. CDR1 is SGHDT and CDR2 is YYEEEE in the germline V gene. The CDR3 covers 13 residues. CDR3 in amino acids: CASSLGVKNSQYF. The CDR3, as DNA: TGTGCCAGCAGCTTGGGGGTCAAAAACAGTCAGTACTTC.

The chain is built from TRBV5-1 and TRBJ2-7; the match to TRBD1 covers 7 bases. V was pared by 0 bases and J by 6 bases, with 6 bases of the junction left unmatched. Germline CDR1 and CDR2: SGHRS and YFSETQ. The CDR3 extends over 14 amino acids. For the CDR3, the DNA is TGCGCCAGCAGCTTGGGAGGGACAGATGGCGAGCAGTACTTC. It yields the protein CASSLGGTDGEQYF.

This clone was recorded once. V gene TRBV9 combines with J gene TRBJ2-2; D possibly corresponds to TRBD1 (6 bases). V lost 0 bases and J lost 2, with 14 bases in between. The CDR3 length is 17 residues. Germline V gene sequence: CDR1 SGDLS, CDR2 YYNGEE. DNA of the CDR3: TGTGCCAGCAGCGTAGCTATAGGACAGATAAACACCGGGGAGCTGTTTTTT. Amino acid sequence: CASSVAIGQINTGELFF.

The CDR3 region is CASSQVDNSPLHF. DNA for the CDR3: TGCGCCAGCAGCCAAGTCGATAATTCACCCCTCCACTTT. The chain employs TRBV4-3 and TRBJ1-6, with no clear D. The germline V gene encodes CDR1 LGHNA and CDR2 YSLEER. The CDR3 consists of 13 residues. V was cut by 1 base and J by 5 bases, with 3 bases left in between.

Of note for this clone: Germline and junction disagree at one end, which may indicate a read error. This chain connects TRBV28 to TRBJ1-2; TRBD1 is a possible D gene (6 bases). The CDR3 sequence is 12 residues long. CDR1 MDHEN and CDR2 SYDVKM come from the germline V gene. CDR3 sequence: CASSLGGAYGSF. The CDR3 coding sequence is TGTGCCAGCAGTTTAGGGGGGGCTTATGGCTCCTTC.

This chain links TRBV7-2 with TRBJ2-5; the match to TRBD1 covers 9 bases. V was pared by 2 bases and J by 4 bases, with 5 bases of the junction left unmatched. This CDR3 comprises 15 residues. Germline CDR1 SGHTA, CDR2 FQGNSA. CDR3 amino acids: CASSLQTGGIETQYF. CDR3 nucleotide sequence: TGTGCCAGCAGCTTACAAACAGGGGGCATAGAGACCCAGTACTTC.

The chain is built from TRBV4-1 and TRBJ1-2, with D unclear. The CDR3 runs to 16 residues. V lost 0 bases, J lost 4 bases, and 15 bases lay in between. Germline V gives CDR1 MGHRA, CDR2 YSYEKL. The chain's CDR3 is CASSQDQDAGSYGYTF. In DNA, the CDR3 is TGCGCCAGCAGCCAAGATCAGGACGCGGGGAGCTATGGCTACACCTTC.

The rearrangement joins TRBV4-1 to TRBJ1-1; TRBD1 is a possible D gene (5 bases). Germline assignment: CDR1 MGHRA and CDR2 YSYEKL. The V and J ends lost 3 bases and 1 base respectively, with 15 bases between them. The CDR3 spans 16 residues. The CDR3 sequence: CASSQMGLAQNTEAFF. The DNA of the CDR3 is TGCGCCAGCAGCCAGATGGGACTGGCGCAGAACACTGAAGCTTTCTTT.

The V gene is TRBV7-9, the J gene TRBJ2-2; 14 nucleotides agree with TRBD2. Losses at the gene ends were 3 bases for V and 6 bases for J; bases not matched to a gene: 9. This CDR3 is built from 18 residues. CDR1 and CDR2 (germline): SEHNR, FQNEAQ (reference sequence). The CDR3 sequence is CASSFTGTSGGLAGELFF. CDR3 nucleotides: TGTGCCAGCAGCTTTACCGGGACTAGCGGGGGTCTCGCCGGGGAGCTGTTTTTT.

On this clone itself: Given a much more abundant clone one base away, this may be a read error. The chain recombines TRBV6-4 with TRBJ1-3; 7 bases are shared with TRBD1. The end of the DNA is better explained by TRBJ2-2, so the J call may be wrong. Germline CDR1 and CDR2: MRHNA and SNTAGT. The CDR3 is made up of 15 amino acids. The CDR3 DNA is TGTGCCAGCAGTGCCGGGACAGTGAACACCGGGGAGCTGTTTTTT. Protein sequence: CASSAGTVNTGELFF.